This T cell receptor (beta chain) was sequenced for a study of cytomegalovirus exposure and HLA in healthy donors (dated by TCRdb to about 2017). Regarding the complete study: An earlier analysis of several hundred of the donors reported 250 to 300 Gb of sequence data and some 100 million unique TCR beta sequences from 190 million or so T cells. An early release covering roughly 640 HLA-typed donors comprised about 310 gigabases of sequencing data and 85 million or so unique TCR sequences. Of the roughly 390 genotyped donors, over 80% were placed in the genetic ancestry cluster associated with self-reported Caucasian donors. The study aimed to test whether cataloging public T cell receptors could reveal signatures of past pathogen exposure. Using immunosequencing, the study profiled T cell repertoires from approximately 700 subjects and related those repertoires to cytomegalovirus serostatus. A separate validation cohort of roughly 120 different subjects was used in addition to the roughly 620-subject first cohort. High-throughput TCR immunosequencing, statistical association of individual TCRs with disease status, and machine learning were combined to predict cytomegalovirus infection status. In a later analysis, previously published TCR beta repertoires from 550 to 700 donors were re-analyzed and high-resolution HLA genotyping was added so that TCR occurrence patterns could be studied. In the later analysis, no new phenotypic data were used to find candidate immune exposures; instead, reliance was placed on TCR beta sequences and their occurrence across donors. To decide whether each TCR beta V gene segment behaved as functional or pseudogenic, an earlier analysis of some 580 of the donors relied on high-throughput TCR beta sequencing. Donor age, sex, ethnicity and CMV serostatus were compiled together with the repertoire data. In a later genetic analysis, genome-wide SNP genotypes for about three fifths of the roughly 670 donors were used, and that subset was treated as a discovery cohort. Every discovery cohort repertoire had been produced on one sequencing platform. Both class I and class II loci were covered by HLA typing, at four-digit resolution. Typing coverage differed by locus: A, B, C, DRB1 and DQB1 were typed in roughly 620-630 donors, DQA1 in 522, DPA1 in 600 to 610, and DPB1 in 450 to 490. Roughly 5 DR-DQ haplotypes were handled as single units for association and clustering, since linkage in the cohort was strong. Among a few hundred genotyped donors of the cohort, an average of about 240,000 unique TCR beta nucleotide sequences were sequenced per donor, 15% to 20% of them non-productive.

Libraries were prepared through the immunoSEQ multiplex PCR assay. A mixture of 60 forward primers for TCR Vbeta segments and 13 reverse primers for TCR Jbeta segments was used in the multiplex PCR. The CDR3 region of rearranged TCR beta genes was amplified from genomic DNA with a multiplex PCR assay. The Illumina HiSeq System was used to sequence the amplified TCR beta libraries as 87-base-pair reads. As for the authors' bioinformatics: Across the roughly 640 repertoires, a later analysis counted 78 million or so unique TCR beta chains, around 10 million of which were shared by at least two donors. Raw reads were error-corrected and collapsed into unique sequences with a nearest-neighbor algorithm that merged closely related sequences to remove PCR and sequencing errors. V, D and J gene segments were assigned by aligning CDR3 sequences to IMGT reference sequences. For a sequence to be retained, a match of at least six nucleotides to both a V gene segment and a J gene segment was required. Rearrangements were called productive when the CDR3 lacked stop codons and stayed in frame with V and J; all others were non-productive. Following IMGT convention, CDR3 was defined as the stretch from the second conserved V-encoded cysteine to the conserved J-encoded phenylalanine. The earlier analysis of about 570 of the donors excluded any sequence lacking an unambiguous match to a single V gene segment. An earlier analysis of some 610 of the donors called V segments functional above 56.7% productive rearrangements and segregating when the between-donor standard deviation exceeded 5%. A statistical classification framework was built for diagnosing cytomegalovirus status from the catalog of TCR beta chain sequences. A later analysis assigned V and J genes by comparing TCR nucleotide sequences with IMGT/GENE-DB human TR gene sequences. Using the TCRdist pipeline, a later analysis assigned CDR3 sequences along with most-parsimonious VDJ recombination scenarios. A later analysis defined each TCR beta chain by its CDR3 amino acid sequence plus V-gene family, and excluded reads lacking a unique V-gene family. A later analysis removed 550 to 650 highly shared, low-generation-probability nucleotide sequences to deal with suspected cross-contamination and a sequencing artifact. In a later analysis, a clonal expansion index was calculated for each public chain from normalized within-repertoire ranks of inferred template counts. In a later analysis, generation probabilities were computed with a VDJ recombination model fitted to out-of-frame rearrangements, and the resulting probabilities were checked against IGoR. A later analysis scored TCR-TCR, TCR-HLA and TCR-CMV co-occurrence with hypergeometric tests, applying a repertoire-size bias correction to TCR pairs. In a later analysis, false discovery rates were estimated by permuting HLA or CMV assignments 20 times. In a later analysis, co-occurring TCRs were grouped using DBSCAN, and TCRdist sequence similarity was added for clustering within HLA-allele-positive subsets. Repertoires with fewer than 30,000 or more than 120,000 public chains were left out of co-occurrence clustering, as were roughly five repertoires with anomalous nucleotide sharing. Not all clones reach the TCRdb copy of this immuneACCESS table, which keeps in-frame sequences only. Checked studies attribute under half of the gap to unresolved V genes and leave the rest unexplained. For V, J and clone size, that table is used; D and trimming come from the DNA. The sample yields 210,000 or so clones; around 86% were counted once. 1.3% of the sample belongs to the ten largest clones.

As concerns this clone: Its antigen remains unidentified. No base-level quality is on record; no much larger clone is a single base apart.

From the cysteine through the phenylalanine, the CDR3 covers 15 amino acids. Of all the DNA, just the CDR3 is kept, 45 bases in frame from base 1. From a lookup of the germline V gene, CDR1 and CDR2 are SGHRS and YFSETQ. V was cut back by 0 bases and J by 6 bases, leaving a gap of 15 bases between them. The cohort consisted of some 730 healthy bone marrow donors. At the time of sampling, every cohort member was nominally healthy, though immune exposures that went unrecorded were likely present. The donor was CMV seronegative and was included in the group of a few hundred seronegative cohort members. Each donor provided a peripheral blood sample, and peripheral blood mononuclear cells were used for TCR beta sequencing. The Qiagen DNeasy Blood Extraction Kit was used to extract genomic DNA from the blood cell samples. Overall results and qualifications from the work: In a later analysis, HLA-associated TCR beta chains showed more clonal expansion and lower generation probabilities than non-associated chains that were equally common. A cluster of highly shared sequence variants was judged likely to represent a technical artifact of the sequencing pipeline. Roughly uniform sequencing depth across donors was assumed in presence/absence analyses, although this assumption may not hold. In both the original and validation cohorts, the classifier was reported to diagnose cytomegalovirus status with high specificity and sensitivity. The earlier analysis of around 600 of the donors excluded 15 to 20 rarely observed V segments, including chromosome 9 orphons, because counts were too low. HLA typing was unavailable for some donors at each locus, so association tests used only the typed subset. Specific HLA alleles were associated with some 15,000 TCR beta sequences at a false discovery rate of 0.05 in a later analysis. A later genetic analysis associated a missense DCLRE1C variant with V-gene and J-gene trimming of TCR beta chains, and an independent cohort replicated the association. Assigning TCR associations to individual alleles was difficult when HLA alleles, especially DR and DQ, strongly co-occurred. Only TCR beta chains were sequenced in this cohort, and the absence of alpha or paired-chain data limited detectable features. An earlier analysis of several hundred of the donors showed that most TCR beta V segments appeared in productive rearrangements either about 87% or about 30% of the time, which broadly matched IMGT annotations. The only immune exposure information available for the cohort was CMV serostatus. Most TCR sequences were observed very rarely across donors, whereas some public TCRs were present in many individuals. Several of the top co-occurrence clusters appeared to be linked to parvovirus B19, influenza, CMV and Epstein-Barr virus, according to a later analysis. A total of 150 to 200 TCR beta chains were listed by the study as associated with cytomegalovirus. Compared with the approximately 670-donor mean, donors in an Asian-associated ancestry cluster had fewer N-insertions in productive TCRs, according to a later genetic analysis. Linkage disequilibrium might explain the correlated functional status among segregating V segments, but an unknown experimental factor could not be ruled out. According to a later analysis, most CMV-associated TCR beta chains appeared to be HLA-restricted, and the HLA associations seemed to be driven largely by CMV exposure. A further reported finding was that TCR beta sequences accurately predicted the HLA-A and HLA-B alleles for most subjects in the first cohort. Because the 87-base-pair reads could not distinguish some IMGT-functional V segments, including TRBV6-2 and TRBV6-3, those segments were excluded. Three of the identified cytomegalovirus-associated TCR beta chains were confirmed in vitro to be specific for cytomegalovirus antigens. According to the authors, the approach could potentially be generalized to other disease states and immunological phenotypes. A later analysis found that TCR association rates varied across HLA loci, with DRB1 alleles showing the most associated TCRs and HLA-C alleles the fewest.

The sequence came from a young man in good health and CMV-seronegative. The material sequenced was PBMCs. This sequence uses TRBV5-1 and TRBJ1-2; a confident D gene designation cannot be given. In nucleotide form, the sequence is TGCGCCAGCAGCTTGGAAGCGGGCAGAGTAGATGGCTACACCTTC. Translated, it reads CASSLEAGRVDGYTF.